Each of the 12 T cell receptor beta chains below was sequenced from the same sample in a study of regulatory T cells in long-lasting Graves disease. Stated time point: newly diagnosed GD, antithyroid drugs for less than 3 months. Construction of the TCR library relied on RNA isolated from PBMCs. Arm-PCR with iRepertoire HTBI primers amplified the CDR3 regions for these TCR beta libraries. MiXCR, applied by TCRdb to the multiplex PCR reads, yields one record per CDR3 protein. The sample lists approximately 350,000 distinct CDR3 sequences; 15% to 20% were seen once. These data are also associated with another study on T cells in Graves' hyperthyroidism and ophthalmopathy.

Sequenced here: peripheral blood mononuclear cells (PBMCs), sampled at new diagnosis, from a patient treated with antithyroid drugs. Source of these receptors: a woman aged 18-29 years with Graves disease.

This clonotype was detected many times. The chain links TRBV7-9 to TRBJ1-3, with unresolved D. Between the trimmed V and J ends, which lost 5 bases and 2 bases, there was a span of 13 bases. Germline values: CDR1 SEHNR, CDR2 FQNEAQ (reference sequence). The CDR3 is 15 residues long. This CDR3 is CASSPEGSPGNTIYF. CDR3 DNA sequence: TGTGCCAGCAGCCCCGAAGGGTCCCCTGGAAACACCATATATTTT.

Of note for this clonotype: Just one base apart from a much larger clone, this may be a read error. The chain recombines TRBV7-2 with TRBJ2-7; D might be TRBD2 (5 bases). V was shortened by 1 base and J by 9 bases, with 13 bases between the two germline ends. In germline, CDR1 is SGHTA, CDR2 FQGNSA. The CDR3 spans 13 residues. For the CDR3, the DNA is TGTGCCAGCAGCTTAGGTCTAGCTTGGGGGCAGTACTTC. Its protein product is CASSLGLAWGQYF.

Many counts were recorded for this clonotype. The gene calls are TRBV30 and TRBJ2-1; perhaps TRBD1 as D (7 bases). V shed 3 bases and J shed 13 bases, with 19 bases lying between them. CDR3 length: 13 amino acids. The germline V gene has CDR1 GTSNPN and CDR2 SVGIG (reference sequence). CDR3 bases: TGTGCCTGGAGGGCTGGGGGCAGGGGGGCTCAGTTCTTC. This codes for CAWRAGGRGAQFF.

As for this clonotype: A much larger clonotype is one base distant, so this may be a read error. This sequence joins TRBV30 and TRBJ2-1; D unresolved. V was shortened by 4 bases and J by 9 bases, with 13 bases between the two germline ends. The CDR3 extends over 12 amino acids. CDR1 GTSNPN and CDR2 SVGIG come from the germline V gene (reference sequence). The CDR3 region is CAWNVPVGEQFF. The CDR3, as DNA: TGTGCCTGGAATGTACCCGTTGGTGAGCAGTTCTTC.

Ten or more counts support this clonotype. V gene TRBV6-1 combines with J gene TRBJ2-7; 7 bases line up with TRBD1. The CDR3 is 16 amino acids. Trimming cost V 9 bases and J 3 bases; bases outside gene matches: 17. CDR1 is MNHNS, CDR2 SASEGT, per germline. CDR3 bases: TGTGCCAGTCAGTCCCAGGTCGGGACAGCCGTCTACGAGCAGTACTTC. Residues: CASQSQVGTAVYEQYF.

This clonotype has a single count. The conserved phenylalanine or tryptophan normally closing the CDR3 is absent here, so this likely arose from a read error. The V gene is TRBV7-8, the J gene TRBJ2-2; no reliable D call. V was clipped by 3 bases and J by 1 base, with 9 bases between them. Per germline, CDR1 SGHVS and CDR2 FQNEAQ. The length of the CDR3 is 15 residues. The CDR3 coding sequence is TGTGCCAGCAGCTTGCGCAGAGTGAACACCGGGGAGCTGTTTCTT. Its translation: CASSLRRVNTGELFL.

The CDR3 reads CASSTTGRHSTDTQYF. The CDR3, as DNA: TGCGCCAGCAGCACGACAGGGAGACATAGCACAGATACGCAGTATTTT. V is TRBV5-1 and J is TRBJ2-3; TRBD1 matches at 7 bases. CDR1 is SGHRS, CDR2 YFSETQ, per germline. V shed 4 bases, J shed 0 bases, and the junction held 8 bases outside the gene matches. This CDR3 comprises 16 residues.

This clonotype was counted at least ten times. The chain is built from TRBV27 and TRBJ1-4, with no clear D. This CDR3 spans 14 amino acids. Germline values: CDR1 MNHEY, CDR2 SMNVEV (reference sequence). The V end was cut by 4 bases, the J end by 0 bases, with 6 bases between. The CDR3 DNA is TGTGCCAGCAGTTCATTTGCAACTAATGAAAAACTGTTTTTT. Translated: CASSSFATNEKLFF.

This clonotype was counted many times. The rearrangement links TRBV5-1 to TRBJ2-1; D gene uncertain. Germline CDR1 is SGHRS and CDR2 is YFSETQ. V was shortened by 0 bases and J by 4 bases, with 11 bases between the two germline ends. The CDR3 extends over 15 amino acids. The CDR3 DNA sequence: TGCGCCAGCAGCTTGGGCGGAACAGCATACAATGAGCAGTTCTTC. Translation: CASSLGGTAYNEQFF. The entire variable domain, with the rest obtained from reference TRBV5-1 and TRBJ2-1, is as follows: KAGVTQTPRYLIKTRGQQVTLSCSPISGHRSVSWYQQTPGQGLQFLFEYFSETQRNKGNFPGRFSGRQFSNSRSEMNVSTLELGDSALYLCASSLGGTAYNEQFFGPGTRLTVL.

In its sample, this clonotype was seen many times. The chain is built from TRBV2 and TRBJ2-7; 8 bases agree with TRBD1. J lost 2 bases, V lost 4 bases, and 4 bases had no gene match. The CDR3 extends over 14 amino acids. Germline CDR1 is SNHLY and CDR2 is FYNNEI. Here the CDR3 reads CASSVFRGPYEQYF. Here the CDR3 DNA reads TGTGCCAGCAGTGTGTTCAGGGGGCCCTACGAGCAGTACTTC.

This clonotype was recorded many times. The CDR3 is CASSSRGGELFF. In DNA, the CDR3 is TGTGCCAGCAGTTCCAGGGGCGGGGAGCTGTTTTTT. The chain links TRBV12-3 or TRBV12-4 to TRBJ2-2; the D gene is possibly TRBD1 (6 bases). V was pared by 4 bases and J by 7 bases, with 7 bases between. The length of the CDR3 is 12 residues.

The J gene is TRBJ2-7, the V gene TRBV20-1, with 9 bases aligning to TRBD1. After removal of 0 bases from V and 1 base from J, the junction contained 4 bases not matched to a gene. Germline CDR1 and CDR2: DFQATT and SNEGSKA (reference sequence). This CDR3 contains 15 residues. This CDR3 reads CSARDGGTGSYEQYF. CDR3 nucleotides: TGCAGTGCTAGAGATGGCGGGACAGGGTCCTACGAGCAGTACTTC.